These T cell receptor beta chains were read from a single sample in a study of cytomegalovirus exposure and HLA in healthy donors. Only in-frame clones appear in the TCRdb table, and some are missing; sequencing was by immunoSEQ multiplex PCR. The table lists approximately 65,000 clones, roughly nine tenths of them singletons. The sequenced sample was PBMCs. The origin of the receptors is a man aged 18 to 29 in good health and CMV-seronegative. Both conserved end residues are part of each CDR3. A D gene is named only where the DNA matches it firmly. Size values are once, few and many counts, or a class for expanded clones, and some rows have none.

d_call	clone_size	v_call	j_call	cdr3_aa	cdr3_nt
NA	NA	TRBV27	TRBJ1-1	CASSLSGRVHTEAFF	TGTGCCAGCAGTTTATCTGGCAGGGTCCACACTGAAGCTTTCTTT
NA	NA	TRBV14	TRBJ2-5	CASSQGPYYRRYQETQYF	TGTGCCAGCAGCCAAGGGCCGTATTACAGGCGATACCAAGAGACCCAGTACTTC
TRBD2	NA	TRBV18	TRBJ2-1	CASSPLLAGVGQFF	TGTGCCAGCTCACCACTACTAGCGGGAGTTGGGCAGTTCTTC
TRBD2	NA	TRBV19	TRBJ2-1	CASSSGRAYNEQFF	TGTGCCAGTAGTAGCGGGAGGGCCTACAATGAGCAGTTCTTC
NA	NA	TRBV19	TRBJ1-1	CASREATAGDDEAFF	TGTGCCAGTAGGGAAGCCACCGCAGGGGACGATGAAGCTTTCTTT
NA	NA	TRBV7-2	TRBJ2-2	CASSPRANTGELFF	TGTGCCAGCAGCCCCCGGGCGAACACCGGGGAGCTGTTTTTT
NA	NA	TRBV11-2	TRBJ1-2	CASSLVGGFNYGYTF	TGTGCCAGCAGCTTAGTTGGGGGGTTTAACTATGGCTACACCTTC
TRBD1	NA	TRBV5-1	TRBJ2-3	CASSITGDTDTQYF	TGCGCCAGCAGCATTACAGGGGACACAGATACGCAGTATTTT
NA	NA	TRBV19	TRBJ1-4	CASSIDVTAQLFF	TGTGCCAGTAGTATAGACGTTACAGCCCAACTGTTTTTT
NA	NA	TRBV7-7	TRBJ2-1	CASSATGSKGGNEQFF	TGTGCTAGCAGCGCGACAGGGAGCAAGGGGGGCAATGAGCAGTTCTTC
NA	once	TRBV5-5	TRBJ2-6	CASSLSFTESGANVLTF	TGTGCCAGCAGCTTGTCATTTACAGAGAGTGGGGCCAACGTCCTGACTTTC
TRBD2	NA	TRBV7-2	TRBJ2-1	CASSPLAGRDEQFF	TGTGCCAGCAGCCCCCTAGCGGGAAGGGATGAGCAGTTCTTC
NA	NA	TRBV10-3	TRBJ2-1	CAISDGINEQFF	TGTGCCATCAGTGACGGGATTAATGAGCAGTTCTTC
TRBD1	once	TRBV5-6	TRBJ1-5	CASSLGTGNQPQHF	TGTGCCAGCAGCTTGGGGACAGGGAATCAGCCCCAGCATTTT
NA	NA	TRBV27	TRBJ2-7	CASSLGDNYEQYF	TGTGCCAGCAGTTTAGGGGACAACTACGAGCAGTACTTC
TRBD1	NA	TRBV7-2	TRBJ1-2	CASSPRDRVYGYTF	TGTGCCAGCAGCCCCCGTGACAGGGTGTATGGCTACACCTTC
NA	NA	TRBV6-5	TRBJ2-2	CASRTESNTGELFF	TGTGCCAGCAGGACAGAGTCGAACACCGGGGAGCTGTTTTTT
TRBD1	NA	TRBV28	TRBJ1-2	CASRDLTGEDGYTF	TGTGCCAGCAGGGACCTGACAGGGGAAGATGGCTACACCTTC